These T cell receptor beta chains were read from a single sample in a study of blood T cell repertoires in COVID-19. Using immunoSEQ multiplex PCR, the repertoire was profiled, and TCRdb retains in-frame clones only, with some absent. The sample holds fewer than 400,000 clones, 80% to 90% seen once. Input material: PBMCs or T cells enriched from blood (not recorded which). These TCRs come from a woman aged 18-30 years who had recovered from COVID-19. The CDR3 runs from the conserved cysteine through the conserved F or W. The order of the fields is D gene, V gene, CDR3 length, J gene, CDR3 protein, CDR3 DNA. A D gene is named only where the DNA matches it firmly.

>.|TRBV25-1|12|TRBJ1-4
CASSPPGEKLFF
TGTGCCAGCAGCCCACCGGGGGAAAAACTGTTTTTT
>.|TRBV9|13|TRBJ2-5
CASSVGQQETQYF
TGTGCCAGCAGCGTAGGGCAGCAAGAGACCCAGTACTTC
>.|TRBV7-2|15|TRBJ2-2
CASSLVGAATGELFF
TGTGCCAGCAGCTTAGTGGGGGCGGCCACCGGGGAGCTGTTTTTT
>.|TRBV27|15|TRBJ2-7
CASSLREGVSYEQYF
TGTGCCAGCAGTTTACGCGAGGGGGTATCCTACGAGCAGTACTTC
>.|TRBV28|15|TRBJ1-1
CASRDSGQGRTEAFF
TGTGCCAGCAGGGATTCCGGGCAGGGGAGAACTGAAGCTTTCTTT
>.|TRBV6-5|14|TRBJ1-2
CASTEQGNRGGYTF
TGTGCCAGCACCGAGCAGGGGAATCGAGGCGGCTACACCTTC
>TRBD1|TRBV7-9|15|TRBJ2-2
CASSLHRGDTGELFF
TGTGCCAGCAGCTTACACAGGGGAGACACCGGGGAGCTGTTTTTT
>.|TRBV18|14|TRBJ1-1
CASSPSRENTEAFF
TGTGCCAGCTCACCATCTCGGGAGAACACTGAAGCTTTCTTT
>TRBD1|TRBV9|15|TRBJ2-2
CASSSPGQGDGELFF
TGTGCCAGCAGCTCCCCGGGACAGGGTGACGGGGAGCTGTTTTTT
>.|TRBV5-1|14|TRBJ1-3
CASQDSTSGNTIYF
TGCGCCAGTCAGGACTCAACCTCTGGAAACACCATATATTTT
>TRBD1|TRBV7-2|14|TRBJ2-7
CASSLPGGGYEQYF
TGTGCCAGCAGCTTACCAGGGGGCGGGTACGAGCAGTACTTC